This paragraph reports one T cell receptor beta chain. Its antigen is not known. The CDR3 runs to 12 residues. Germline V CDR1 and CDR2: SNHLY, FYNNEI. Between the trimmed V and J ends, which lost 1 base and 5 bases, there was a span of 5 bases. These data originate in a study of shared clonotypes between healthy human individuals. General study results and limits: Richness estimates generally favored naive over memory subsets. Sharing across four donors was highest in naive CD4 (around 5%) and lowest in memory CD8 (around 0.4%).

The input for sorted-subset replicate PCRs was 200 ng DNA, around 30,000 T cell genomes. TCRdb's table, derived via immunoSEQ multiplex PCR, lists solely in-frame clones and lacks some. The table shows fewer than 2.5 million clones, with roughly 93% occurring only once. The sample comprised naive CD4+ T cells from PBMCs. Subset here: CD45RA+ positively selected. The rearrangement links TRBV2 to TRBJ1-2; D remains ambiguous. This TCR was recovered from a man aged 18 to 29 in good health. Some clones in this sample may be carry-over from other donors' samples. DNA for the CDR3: TGTGCCAGCAGTGAAGTTGTGTATGGCTACACCTTC. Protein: CASSEVVYGYTF.